What follows describes a single TCR beta chain. Original methodology: Researchers report that nucleated cell counts were estimated from reference gene primer amplification. Repertoires were generated with immunoSEQ multiplex PCR, while TCRdb's copy carries only in-frame clones and drops some. V and J calls and clone size are copied from that table; D and trimming were computed from the DNA. The repertoire holds fewer than 250,000 clones, about 91% seen once, with over 12% in the top ten. The data stem from a study of blood T cell repertoires in COVID-19. Study at large: PBMCs, B-cell-depleted T cells, or T cells provided the cDNA or gDNA that made up the material.

Trimming stripped 0 bases from V and 10 bases from J, with 15 bases between. The germline CDR1 and CDR2 sequences are LGHDT and YNNKEL (reference sequence). The CDR3 length is 14 residues. The rearrangement uses TRBV3-1 (or the pseudogene TRBV3-2) and TRBJ1-1; D ambiguous. Sequencing was performed on PBMCs or T cells enriched from blood (not recorded which). The receptor was isolated from a woman between 45 and 60 years old with acute COVID-19. This CDR3 is CASSQDYTERAAFF. In DNA form, the CDR3 reads TGTGCCAGCAGCCAAGATTATACAGAGAGAGCAGCTTTCTTT.